The 6 T cell receptor beta chains in this list originate from one sample, sequenced in a study of blood T cell repertoires in COVID-19. Clones were read by immunoSEQ multiplex PCR, and TCRdb kept only the in-frame ones, dropping some. The sample has about 84,000 clones; around four fifths are singletons. The sample taken for sequencing was peripheral blood. The receptors were gathered from a man aged 80 or over with active or convalescent COVID-19.

The rearrangement uses TRBV27 and TRBJ1-2; TRBD1 matches 7 bases. Losses at the gene ends were 6 bases for V and 4 bases for J; bases not matched to a gene: 5. The CDR3 runs 13 residues. The V gene's germline CDR1 is MNHEY and CDR2 SMNVEV (reference sequence). The CDR3 DNA reads as TGTGCCAGCAGCCCCCAGGGGGTCTATGGCTACACCTTC. Translated, it gives CASSPQGVYGYTF.

The chain links TRBV9 to TRBJ1-1; D remains unclear. From germline, CDR1 is SGDLS and CDR2 YYNGEE. The V end lost 0 bases, the J end lost 0 bases, and 9 bases lay between the germline ends. The CDR3 contains 15 residues. In DNA, the CDR3 is TGTGCCAGCAGCGTAGGCCCGGGATTGAACACTGAAGCTTTCTTT. It translates to CASSVGPGLNTEAFF.

This clone was seen once. The V and J genes are TRBV2 and TRBJ1-5, with a weak D call TRBD1 (6 bases). The V and J ends lost 5 bases and 5 bases respectively, with 10 bases between them. The CDR3 extends over 13 amino acids. The germline V gene encodes CDR1 SNHLY and CDR2 FYNNEI. This CDR3 is CASSTRQDQPQHF. Here the CDR3 DNA reads TGTGCCAGCAGTACCAGACAGGATCAGCCCCAGCATTTT.

The chain uses TRBV19 and TRBJ2-7; TRBD2 might be the D (7 bases). Per germline, CDR1 LNHDA and CDR2 SQIVND (reference sequence). The CDR3 length is 18 residues. V lost 9 bases to trimming and J lost 5 bases, with 32 bases between them. The CDR3 loop reads CASSPLEGGFGILDEQYF. CDR3 in DNA: TGTGCCAGCTCACCTCTTGAGGGGGGGTTCGGAATTCTGGACGAGCAGTACTTC.

The genes are TRBV27 and TRBJ2-2; 7 bases line up with TRBD2. The trim removed 9 bases at V and 4 bases at J, leaving 11 bases unmatched. The CDR3 is 15 amino acids. Germline CDR1 is MNHEY and CDR2 is SMNVEV (reference sequence). CDR3 sequence: CARPREGPITGELFF. CDR3 in DNA: TGTGCCAGACCTAGGGAGGGCCCGATCACCGGGGAGCTGTTTTTT.

The V and J genes are TRBV5-5 and TRBJ2-7; TRBD1 aligns across 8 bases. This CDR3 is built from 13 residues. CDR1 SGHKS and CDR2 YYEKEE come from the germline V gene (reference sequence). V lost 4 bases and J lost 9; bases outside the gene matches: 9. The CDR3, as DNA: TGTGCCAGCAGCGACGACAGGGGAGAGTGGCAGTACTTC. Its translation is CASSDDRGEWQYF.